Presented here are 22 T cell receptor beta chains from one specimen sequenced in a study of shared clonotypes between healthy human individuals (dated by TCRdb to 2019 to 2021). The library was built by means of the immunoSEQ multiplex PCR assay. In its TCRdb copy, this immuneACCESS table keeps in-frame sequences only and misses some clones. Where compared with another copy, unresolved V genes explain less than half of these, and the others have no known cause. A total of a few million clones appear in this sample, more than 80% of them only once. The ten most abundant clones make up about 0.37% of the sample. The sequencing input was naive CD4+ T cells from PBMCs. The cell subset or site label here, explained by the study, means: CD45RA+ positively selected. These receptors were taken from a man aged 18 to 30 in good health. Some clones in this sample may be carry-over from other donors' samples.

Worth noting for this clone: This sample includes further DNA sequences coding for the same CDR3. The CDR3 bases are TGTGCCAGCAGCTTAGCGGGAGGCTCCACAGATACGCAGTATTTT. Translating gives CASSLAGGSTDTQYF. The rearrangement joins TRBV7-9 to TRBJ2-3, with D maybe TRBD2 (6 bases). In germline, CDR1 is SEHNR, CDR2 FQNEAQ (reference sequence). The CDR3 loop spans 15 amino acids. Deletions cut 0 bases from V and 2 bases from J, with 9 bases between.

The rearrangement uses TRBV7-2 and TRBJ2-4, with 8 bases lining up with TRBD1. The CDR3 consists of 15 residues. In germline, CDR1 is SGHTA, CDR2 FQGNSA. V lost 0 bases to trimming and J lost 8 bases; unmatched junction nucleotides: 6. The CDR3 DNA sequence: TGTGCCAGCAGCTTAGCGGCCAGGGGGCTATACATTCAGTACTTC. Amino acids: CASSLAARGLYIQYF.

In the case of this clone: This sample also contains other DNA sequences that code for the same CDR3. The genes are TRBV28 and TRBJ2-7, with D possibly TRBD2 on 5 matching bases. Germline lookup yields CDR1 MDHEN and CDR2 SYDVKM. There are 15 residues in the CDR3. V lost 7 bases and J 9 bases, leaving 25 bases between the germline ends. This CDR3 reads CASTQGWESVFRQYF. The CDR3, as DNA: TGTGCCAGCACCCAAGGGTGGGAGTCGGTTTTTAGGCAGTACTTC. Filled out from reference TRBV28 and TRBJ2-7, the complete variable domain reads DVKVTQSSRYLVKRTGEKVFLECVQDMDHENMFWYRQDPGLGLRLIYFSYDVKMKEKGDIPEGYSVSREKKERFSLILESASTNQTSMYLCASTQGWESVFRQYFGPGTRLTVT.

The chain uses TRBV10-3 and TRBJ2-7; D ambiguous. The germline V gene encodes CDR1 ENHRY and CDR2 SYGVKD. Trimming took 0 bases from V and 6 from J, leaving 9 bases between them. The CDR3 spans 13 residues. Here the CDR3 reads CAISESQGTEQYF. DNA of the CDR3: TGTGCCATCAGTGAGTCACAAGGTACCGAGCAGTACTTC.

The count of this clone is one. The rearrangement uses TRBV7-2 and TRBJ1-1; 7 nucleotides match TRBD1. The CDR3 loop spans 14 amino acids. Germline-derived CDR1 and CDR2 are SGHTA and FQGNSA. With 5 bases clipped from V and 5 bases from J, the junction kept 8 bases outside the gene matches. The CDR3 DNA follows: TGTGCCAGCAGCGATCAGGGGGAGTTAACTGAAGCTTTCTTT. It specifies CASSDQGELTEAFF.

The J gene is TRBJ1-4, the V gene TRBV4-1, with 7 bases that match TRBD1. CDR1 is MGHRA and CDR2 is YSYEKL in the germline V gene. This CDR3 has 15 residues. The trim removed 3 bases at V and 11 bases at J, leaving 12 bases unmatched. The CDR3 bases are TGCGCCAGCAGCCAGACAGGGTTAAGTGCTGCGAAACTGTTTTTT. This encodes CASSQTGLSAAKLFF.

The gene calls are TRBV19 and TRBJ1-1; perhaps TRBD1 as D (5 bases). Trimming took off 2 bases at V and 5 bases at J, with 12 bases between the two ends. The germline CDR1 and CDR2 sequences are LNHDA and SQIVND (reference sequence). This CDR3 spans 14 amino acids. The CDR3 sequence: CASSIFNGGTEAFF. The CDR3 region has the DNA TGTGCCAGTAGTATATTTAACGGGGGAACTGAAGCTTTCTTT. Together with reference TRBV19 and TRBJ1-1, the CDR3 gives the full variable domain: DGGITQSPKYLFRKEGQNVTLSCEQNLNHDAMYWYRQDPGQGLRLIYYSQIVNDFQKGDIAEGYSVSREKKESFPLTVTSAQKNPTAFYLCASSIFNGGTEAFFGQGTRLTVV.

The rearrangement uses TRBV29-1 and TRBJ2-3; the D call may be TRBD1 or TRBD2 (5 bases each). V was shortened by 6 bases and J by 2 bases, with 21 bases between the two germline ends. Germline V gives CDR1 SQVTM, CDR2 ANQGSEA. The CDR3 length is 16 residues. The CDR3 DNA follows: TGCAGCGTCCTGGGGGTAGCAGATATTGACACAGATACGCAGTATTTT. It specifies CSVLGVADIDTDTQYF.

The rearrangement links TRBV4-2 to TRBJ1-1; no definite D call. V shed 0 bases and J shed 10 bases, with 12 bases lying between them. Germline CDR1 and CDR2: LGHNA and YNFKEQ. CDR3 length: 13 amino acids. CDR3 amino acids: CASSQDRRVGAFF. CDR3 sequence (DNA): TGTGCCAGCAGCCAAGATCGCCGGGTTGGAGCTTTCTTT.

J is TRBJ2-7 and V is TRBV27, with D perhaps being TRBD1 or TRBD2 (6 bases each). Per germline, CDR1 MNHEY and CDR2 SMNVEV (reference sequence). The CDR3 covers 12 residues. The V gene lost 4 bases and the J gene lost 11 bases, with 15 bases spanning the gap. CDR3 region: CASSSGALDEYF. CDR3 DNA sequence: TGTGCCAGCAGTTCGGGGGCTCTGGACGAGTACTTC.

In DNA form, the CDR3 reads TGTGCCAGCAGCCCTCTCCGGTGGAGGGGTAGCACTGAAGCTTTCTTT. Its translation is CASSPLRWRGSTEAFF. The rearrangement links TRBV5-8 to TRBJ1-1, with D tentatively TRBD1 (5 bases). Trimming took off 4 bases at V and 4 bases at J, with 20 bases between the two ends. The CDR3 sequence is 16 residues long. Per germline, CDR1 SGHTS and CDR2 YDEGEE.

The chain joins TRBV5-1 to TRBJ2-6; D remains ambiguous. There are 17 residues in the CDR3. The germline CDR1 and CDR2 sequences are SGHRS and YFSETQ. The V end was cut by 3 bases, the J end by 0 bases, with 13 bases between. DNA of the CDR3: TGCGCCAGCAGCTGGGCGTTGGATAACTCTGGGGCCAACGTCCTGACTTTC. Its translation is CASSWALDNSGANVLTF.

The gene calls are TRBV7-8 and TRBJ1-5; D is perhaps TRBD1 (5 bases). Germline V lookup: CDR1 SGHVS, CDR2 FQNEAQ. The CDR3 length is 17 residues. The V and J ends lost 1 base and 0 bases respectively, with 13 bases between them. The CDR3 DNA is TGTGCCAGCAGCTTAGGTTTGTTCGGACATAGCAATCAGCCCCAGCATTTT. Its translation: CASSLGLFGHSNQPQHF.

J is TRBJ2-2 and V is TRBV27; D is possibly TRBD1 (6 bases). With 6 bases removed from V and 3 bases from J, the gap between germline ends came to 11 bases. CDR3 length equals 14 residues. Germline values: CDR1 MNHEY, CDR2 SMNVEV (reference sequence). The CDR3 reads CASSLDRYTGELFF. As DNA, the CDR3 is TGTGCCAGCAGCCTGGACAGATACACCGGGGAGCTGTTTTTT.

V is TRBV5-4 and J is TRBJ2-3; 7 bases fit TRBD2. This CDR3 has 14 residues. The germline V gene encodes CDR1 SGHNT and CDR2 YYREEE (reference sequence). The trim removed 2 bases at V and 3 bases at J, leaving 3 bases unmatched. Written as DNA, the CDR3 is TGTGCCAGCAGCTTAAGAGCGGGAACAGATACGCAGTATTTT. Translated, it gives CASSLRAGTDTQYF. Looking up the rest from reference TRBV5-4 and TRBJ2-3 gives the full variable domain: ETGVTQSPTHLIKTRGQQVTLRCSSQSGHNTVSWYQQALGQGPQFIFQYYREEENGRGNFPPRFSGLQFPNYSSELNVNALELDDSALYLCASSLRAGTDTQYFGPGTRLTVL.

This clone appeared a single time. This chain uses TRBV30 with TRBJ2-3; no reliable D call. Trimming took off 8 bases at V and 4 bases at J, with 10 bases between the two ends. Germline assignment: CDR1 GTSNPN and CDR2 SVGIG (reference sequence). This CDR3 is 11 amino acids long. CDR3 sequence reads: CANRGADTQYF. The CDR3 DNA reads TGTGCCAACCGTGGGGCAGATACGCAGTATTTT.

The rearrangement uses TRBV9 and TRBJ2-3, with a possible D match to TRBD2 (6 bases). The CDR3 is made up of 15 amino acids. The ends were cut back, 4 bases at V and 0 bases at J, with 12 bases in the middle. Germline V gene sequence: CDR1 SGDLS, CDR2 YYNGEE. The CDR3 reads CASSQSGLSTDTQYF. CDR3 sequence (DNA): TGTGCCAGCAGCCAAAGCGGGCTCAGCACAGATACGCAGTATTTT.

The V call is TRBV7-9, the J call TRBJ1-1, with D maybe TRBD1 (5 bases). The CDR3 is 14 residues long. Trimming removed 1 base from V and 5 bases from J, with 11 bases in between. CDR1 and CDR2 (germline): SEHNR, FQNEAQ (reference sequence). CDR3 DNA sequence: TGTGCCAGCAGCTTAGTTCAGGGTTCGACTGAAGCTTTCTTT. This codes for CASSLVQGSTEAFF.

The chain is built from TRBV7-2 and TRBJ1-4, with 9 nucleotides matching TRBD1. The CDR3 consists of 15 residues. V lost 1 base, J lost 8 bases, and 5 bases stayed unmatched. Germline-derived CDR1 and CDR2 are SGHTA and FQGNSA. CDR3 sequence (DNA): TGTGCCAGCAGCTTAGGGGGGACAGGGCGCGAAAAACTGTTTTTT. The encoded protein is CASSLGGTGREKLFF.

The chain has TRBV7-8 and TRBJ1-5; 9 nucleotides match TRBD1. The length of the CDR3 is 15 residues. Germline CDR1 reads SGHVS; CDR2 reads FQNEAQ. V shed 5 bases and J 5 bases; nucleotides not matched to a gene: 7. CDR3 nucleotide sequence: TGTGCCAGCAGCCTATCGGGACAGGGCTATCAGCCCCAGCATTTT. Protein product: CASSLSGQGYQPQHF.

The CDR3 bases are TGTGCCAGCAGGTCCCCGACTAGCGGGCGGTCCTACAATGAGCAGTTCTTC. Amino acids: CASRSPTSGRSYNEQFF. V gene TRBV2 combines with J gene TRBJ2-1, with 10 positions matching TRBD2. The germline V gene encodes CDR1 SNHLY and CDR2 FYNNEI. There are 17 residues in the CDR3. V shed 6 bases and J 1 base; nucleotides not matched to a gene: 9. Full variable domain (outside the CDR3, taken from reference TRBV2 and TRBJ2-1): EPEVTQTPSHQVTQMGQEVILRCVPISNHLYFYWYRQILGQKVEFLVSFYNNEISEKSEIFDDQFSVERPDGSNFTLKIRSTKLEDSAMYFCASRSPTSGRSYNEQFFGPGTRLTVL.

The chain joins TRBV5-4 to TRBJ2-7; D remains unclear. CDR1 and CDR2 from the germline V gene are SGHNT and YYREEE (reference sequence). The CDR3 loop spans 14 amino acids. V lost 1 base and J lost 2, with 10 bases in between. Here the CDR3 reads CASSLSVLAYEQYF. In DNA form, the CDR3 reads TGTGCCAGCAGCTTGTCAGTGCTCGCCTACGAGCAGTACTTC. Complete variable domain (other parts from reference TRBV5-4 and TRBJ2-7): ETGVTQSPTHLIKTRGQQVTLRCSSQSGHNTVSWYQQALGQGPQFIFQYYREEENGRGNFPPRFSGLQFPNYSSELNVNALELDDSALYLCASSLSVLAYEQYFGPGTRLTVT.